Below are 2 T cell receptor beta chains sequenced from a single sample in a study of shared clonotypes between healthy human individuals. Some clones are missing from TCRdb's copy, which holds only in-frame ones; the method was immunoSEQ multiplex PCR. In the table there are 2,500,000 or so clones, 93% of which are singletons. The sequencing input was naive CD4+ T cells from PBMCs. Subset reported: CD45RA+ positively selected. These receptors came from a man aged 18 to 30 in good health. Some clones in this sample may be carry-over from other donors' samples.

The chain uses TRBV5-4 and TRBJ2-6; tentative D call: TRBD2 (6 bases). Between the trimmed V and J ends, which lost 0 bases and 3 bases, there was a span of 7 bases. CDR1 is SGHNT and CDR2 is YYREEE in the germline V gene (reference sequence). This CDR3 is 15 amino acids long. The CDR3 region is CASSLAGGGANVLTF. As DNA, the CDR3 is TGTGCCAGCAGCTTGGCCGGGGGTGGGGCCAACGTCCTGACTTTC.

V usage is TRBV5-6 and J usage is TRBJ2-7, with D maybe TRBD1 (6 bases). This CDR3 spans 14 amino acids. V was shortened by 4 bases and J by 0 bases, with 11 bases between the two germline ends. The germline V gene has CDR1 SGHDT and CDR2 YYEEEE. Written as DNA, the CDR3 is TGTGCCAGCAGCCTAACAGGGACCTCCTACGAGCAGTACTTC. Translating it yields CASSLTGTSYEQYF.